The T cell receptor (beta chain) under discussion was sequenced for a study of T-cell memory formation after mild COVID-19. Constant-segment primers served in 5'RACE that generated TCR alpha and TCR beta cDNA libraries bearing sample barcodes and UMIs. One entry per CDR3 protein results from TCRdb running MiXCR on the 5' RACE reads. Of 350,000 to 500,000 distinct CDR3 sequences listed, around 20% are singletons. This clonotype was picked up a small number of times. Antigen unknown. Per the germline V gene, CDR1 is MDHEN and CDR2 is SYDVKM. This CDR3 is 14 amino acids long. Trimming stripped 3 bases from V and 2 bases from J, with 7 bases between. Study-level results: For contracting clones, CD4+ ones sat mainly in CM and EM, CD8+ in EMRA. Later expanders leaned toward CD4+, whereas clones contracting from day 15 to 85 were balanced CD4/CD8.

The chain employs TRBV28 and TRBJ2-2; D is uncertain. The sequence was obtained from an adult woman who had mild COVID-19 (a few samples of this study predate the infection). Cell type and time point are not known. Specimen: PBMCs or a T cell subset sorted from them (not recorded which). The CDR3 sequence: CASSFSPNTGELFF. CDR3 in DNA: TGTGCCAGCAGTTTCTCGCCTAACACCGGGGAGCTGTTTTTT.